This T cell receptor (beta chain) was sequenced during a study of technical replicates of blood from a few donors. Here immunoSEQ multiplex PCR was the method, and the copy in TCRdb shows in-frame clones only, minus some. The sample consists of around 100,000 clones, about 95% of them appearing once. This CDR3 contains 16 residues. The germline gives CDR1 SNHLY, CDR2 FYNNEI. With 6 bases clipped from V and 2 bases from J, the junction kept 13 bases outside the gene matches. This TCR was recovered from a human donor in good health. J is TRBJ2-7 and V is TRBV2; TRBD1 aligns across 7 bases. The sequenced material came from T cells isolated from PBMCs. This CDR3 reads CASSSNSGTAAYEQYF. The CDR3, as DNA: TGTGCCAGCAGCTCGAACAGTGGGACAGCAGCCTACGAGCAGTACTTC.